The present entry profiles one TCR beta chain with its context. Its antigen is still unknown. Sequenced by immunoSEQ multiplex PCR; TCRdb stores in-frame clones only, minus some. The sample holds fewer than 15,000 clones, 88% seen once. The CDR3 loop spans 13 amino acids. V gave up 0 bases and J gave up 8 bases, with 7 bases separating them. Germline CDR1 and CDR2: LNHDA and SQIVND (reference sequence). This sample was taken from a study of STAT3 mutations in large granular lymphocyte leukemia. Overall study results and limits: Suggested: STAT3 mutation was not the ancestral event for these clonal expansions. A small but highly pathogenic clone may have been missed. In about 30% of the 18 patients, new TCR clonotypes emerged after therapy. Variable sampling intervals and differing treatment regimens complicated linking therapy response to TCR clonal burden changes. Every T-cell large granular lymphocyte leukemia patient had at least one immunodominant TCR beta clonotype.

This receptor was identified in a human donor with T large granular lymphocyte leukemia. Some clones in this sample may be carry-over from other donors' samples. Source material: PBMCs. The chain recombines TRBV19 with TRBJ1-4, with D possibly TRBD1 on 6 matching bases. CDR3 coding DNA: TGTGCCAGTAGTATAGACAGGGGAGAAAAACTGTTTTTT. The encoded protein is CASSIDRGEKLFF. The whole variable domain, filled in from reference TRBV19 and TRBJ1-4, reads DGGITQSPKYLFRKEGQNVTLSCEQNLNHDAMYWYRQDPGQGLRLIYYSQIVNDFQKGDIAEGYSVSREKKESFPLTVTSAQKNPTAFYLCASSIDRGEKLFFGSGTQLSVL.